This T cell receptor (beta chain) originates from a study of T-cell reconstitution after alpha-beta-depleted transplantation in children. This clonotype was observed at least ten times. Antigen unknown. The CDR3 sequence is 14 residues long. The germline CDR1 and CDR2 sequences are DFQATT and SNEGSKA (reference sequence). Between the trimmed V and J ends, which lost 1 base and 8 bases, there was a span of 14 bases. A TCRbeta library incorporating unique molecular identifiers was prepared. MiXCR, applied by TCRdb to the PCR reads, yields one record per CDR3 protein. This table has around 180,000 distinct CDR3 sequences, approximately 10% appearing once. Study-wide points: When one year had passed after transplant, most T-cell counts and diversity came from newly produced T cells. As was reported, about two months after transplant, alpha-beta T cells came from several hundred expanded graft clones. Surviving recipient T cells and thymic progenitors produced the high day-60 TCRbeta diversity seen in some patients.

Sequenced here: PBMCs, sampled before TCRalphabeta/CD19-depleted stem cell transplant. The chain has TRBV20-1 and TRBJ1-4; the D gene is possibly TRBD1 (5 bases). This clonotype was sampled from a boy younger than 10 with acute myeloid leukemia, due to receive a stem cell transplant. The CDR3 loop reads CSARVGGFDEKLFF. The CDR3 DNA is TGCAGTGCTAGAGTCGGGGGGTTCGACGAAAAACTGTTTTTT.